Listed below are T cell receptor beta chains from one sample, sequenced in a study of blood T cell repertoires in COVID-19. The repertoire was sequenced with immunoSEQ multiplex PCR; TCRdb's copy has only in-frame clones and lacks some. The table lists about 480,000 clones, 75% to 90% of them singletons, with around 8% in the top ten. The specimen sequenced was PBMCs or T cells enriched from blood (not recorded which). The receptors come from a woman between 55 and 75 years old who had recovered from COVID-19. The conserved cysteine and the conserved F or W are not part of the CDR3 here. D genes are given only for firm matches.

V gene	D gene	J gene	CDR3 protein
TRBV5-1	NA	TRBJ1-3	ASSPGGLSAGNTIY
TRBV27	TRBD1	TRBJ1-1	ASSFGDRVTEAF
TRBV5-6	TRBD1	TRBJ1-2	ASSLPGQGVYGYT
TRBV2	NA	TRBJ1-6	ASSGEFNSPLH
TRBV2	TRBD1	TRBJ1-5	ASSIRQGSSNQPQH
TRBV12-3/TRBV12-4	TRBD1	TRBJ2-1	ASSLGQGYEQF
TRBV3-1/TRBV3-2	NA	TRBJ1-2	ASSPEVLGGVGYT
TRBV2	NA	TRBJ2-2	ASSDGGGSTGELF
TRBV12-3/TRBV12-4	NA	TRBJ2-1	ASSFGQLEQF
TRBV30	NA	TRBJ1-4	AWSVRDANEKLF
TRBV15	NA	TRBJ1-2	ATSMDGRGVYGYT
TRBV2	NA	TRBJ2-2	ASSPGGFANTGELF
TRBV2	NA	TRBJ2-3	ASSHPRDIPVKDTQY
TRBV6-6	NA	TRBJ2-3	ASSPSLAHLDTDTQY
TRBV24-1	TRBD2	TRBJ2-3	ATSDTLAGGRADTQY
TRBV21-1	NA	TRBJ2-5	ASSRLAFSETQY